The 22 T cell receptor beta chains reported below all come from one sample, sequenced in a study of identical twins. TCRdb reanalysed the 5' RACE reads using MiXCR and keeps one entry per CDR3 protein. Here the sample spans 500,000 to 650,000 distinct CDR3 sequences, about a fifth being singletons. The data also belong to a second study, concerning yellow fever vaccine responses in identical twins.

Material: CD4+ T cells sorted from blood. The receptor source for this set is a young woman in good health.

The chain employs TRBV6-1 and TRBJ1-6, with 8 bases that match TRBD1. The V segment lost 6 bases and the J segment 7 bases; nucleotides outside the gene matches: 8. The CDR3 contains 15 residues. The germline V gene encodes CDR1 MNHNS and CDR2 SASEGT. The CDR3 region has the DNA TGTGCCAGCAGATCCAAGGACAGGGTAAATTCACCCCTCCACTTT. Translated: CASRSKDRVNSPLHF.

V and J are TRBV10-3 and TRBJ1-4; no clear D. CDR1 and CDR2 (germline): ENHRY, SYGVKD. V lost 3 bases and J lost 8, with 7 bases in between. The CDR3 loop spans 12 amino acids. In nucleotides, the CDR3 is TGTGCCATCAGTGATGGGGTAGAAAAACTGTTTTTT. This translates into CAISDGVEKLFF.

This chain uses TRBV3-1 with TRBJ2-1; no clear D. Trimming stripped 3 bases from V and 8 bases from J, with 8 bases between. CDR1 and CDR2 from the germline V gene are LGHDT and YNNKEL (reference sequence). The CDR3 extends over 12 amino acids. In DNA, the CDR3 is TGTGCCAGCAGCCAGGGGTGGGATGAGCAGTTCTTC. Encoded protein: CASSQGWDEQFF.

The rearrangement joins TRBV5-1 to TRBJ1-5; D uncertain. This CDR3 has 14 amino acids. V was pared by 0 bases and J by 5 bases, with 9 bases between. Germline V gene sequence: CDR1 SGHRS, CDR2 YFSETQ. The CDR3 DNA reads TGCGCCAGCAGCTTGGGGAGGGTCGATCAGCCCCAGCATTTT. It translates to CASSLGRVDQPQHF.

V usage is TRBV20-1 and J usage is TRBJ1-1; 11 positions agree with TRBD1. With 1 base clipped from V and 4 bases from J, the junction kept 2 bases outside the gene matches. CDR1 and CDR2 from the germline V gene are DFQATT and SNEGSKA (reference sequence). This CDR3 has 14 residues. The CDR3 here is CSARVGTGGTEAFF. Here the CDR3 DNA reads TGCAGTGCTAGAGTGGGGACAGGGGGCACTGAAGCTTTCTTT.

This clonotype was detected many times. V is TRBV7-9 and J is TRBJ1-1; perhaps TRBD1 as D (6 bases). Germline CDR1 reads SEHNR; CDR2 reads FQNEAQ (reference sequence). The CDR3 is 14 residues long. Trimming removed 3 bases from V and 1 base from J, with 9 bases in between. CDR3 in DNA: TGTGCCAGCAGCTTTCAGGGGACGAACACTGAAGCTTTCTTT. This translates into CASSFQGTNTEAFF. The whole variable domain, filled in from reference TRBV7-9 and TRBJ1-1, reads DTGVSQNPRHKITKRGQNVTFRCDPISEHNRLYWYRQTLGQGPEFLTYFQNEAQLEKSRLLSDRFSAERPKGSFSTLEIQRTEQGDSAMYLCASSFQGTNTEAFFGQGTRLTVV.

This clonotype was seen only a few times. This chain uses TRBV24-1 with TRBJ2-5; 7 bases agree with TRBD2. Per germline, CDR1 KGHDR and CDR2 SFDVKD. V trimming: 3 bases; J trimming: 5 bases; junction bases outside the gene matches: 5. The CDR3 has 14 amino acids. CDR3 region: CATSDPAGSETQYF. The CDR3 DNA reads as TGTGCCACCAGTGATCCAGCGGGGTCGGAGACCCAGTACTTC.

This clonotype was counted a few times. V is TRBV12-3 or TRBV12-4 and J is TRBJ2-7; D is unclear. The CDR3 is 14 residues long. Trimming removed 4 bases at V and 0 bases at J, with 10 bases between. Here the CDR3 reads CASSSIRSSYEQYF. CDR3 bases: TGTGCCAGCAGTTCAATCCGGAGCTCCTACGAGCAGTACTTC.

The chain is built from TRBV5-6 and TRBJ1-5; D is undetermined. Per the germline V gene, CDR1 is SGHDT and CDR2 is YYEEEE. V shed 2 bases and J shed 1 base, with 10 bases lying between them. This CDR3 comprises 15 residues. The CDR3 DNA sequence: TGTGCCAGCAGCTTTGGAGGGCCGAGCAATCAGCCCCAGCATTTT. It specifies CASSFGGPSNQPQHF.

This clonotype came up a few times. The rearrangement links TRBV12-3 or TRBV12-4 to TRBJ2-4; possible D gene TRBD1, 6 bases. The CDR3 has 16 amino acids. V lost 6 bases to trimming and J lost 2 bases, with 17 bases between them. The CDR3 DNA sequence: TGTGCCAGCAGCCCGACGGGACAAAGGACCAAAAACATTCAGTACTTC. It encodes CASSPTGQRTKNIQYF.

This clonotype was observed a few times. This chain uses TRBV10-3 with TRBJ2-1, with D tentatively TRBD1 (6 bases). Germline V lookup: CDR1 ENHRY, CDR2 SYGVKD. Trimming took 3 bases from V and 9 from J, leaving 12 bases between them. This CDR3 is built from 13 residues. The CDR3 DNA sequence: TGTGCCATCAGTGAAAGGGGGACCTCTGAGCAGTTCTTC. As protein: CAISERGTSEQFF.

This sequence joins TRBV29-1 and TRBJ2-7; the match to TRBD2 covers 7 bases. The CDR3 is made up of 12 amino acids. The germline gives CDR1 SQVTM, CDR2 ANQGSEA. The V segment lost 4 bases and the J segment 5 bases; nucleotides outside the gene matches: 5. The DNA for the CDR3 is TGCAGCGTTGGGTTTGGGGGGGACGAGCAGTACTTC. Translating it yields CSVGFGGDEQYF.

This clonotype appeared a few times. This rearrangement joins TRBV25-1 to TRBJ2-7, with 8 bases matching TRBD2. Trimming at V came to 9 bases and at J to 3 bases, leaving 7 bases not matched to a gene. This CDR3 is built from 13 residues. CDR1 MGHDK and CDR2 SYGVNS come from the germline V gene. This CDR3 is CASSGVVDYEQYV. CDR3 nucleotides: TGTGCCAGTAGCGGGGTAGTCGACTACGAGCAGTACGTC.

The chain carries TRBV29-1 and TRBJ2-7; 9 positions match TRBD2. This CDR3 is 14 amino acids long. Germline V gene data show CDR1 as SQVTM and CDR2 as ANQGSEA. V lost 4 bases, J lost 4 bases, and 8 bases stayed unmatched. The CDR3 loop reads CSVVVREGRYEQYF. The CDR3 DNA sequence: TGCAGCGTTGTGGTGCGGGAGGGCCGGTACGAGCAGTACTTC.

The sample holds a few counts of this clonotype. The chain links TRBV11-3 to TRBJ2-1, with 9 positions matching TRBD2. The J segment lost 7 bases and the V segment lost 6 bases, leaving 10 bases of the junction unmatched. The CDR3 extends over 15 amino acids. Germline V lookup: CDR1 SGHNT, CDR2 YENEEA. The CDR3 DNA follows: TGTGCCAGCAGGCAAGGGCGGGAGGGGAGAAATGAGCAGTTCTTC. It yields the protein CASRQGREGRNEQFF. The variable domain in full, completed from reference TRBV11-3 and TRBJ2-1, reads EAGVVQSPRYKIIEKKQPVAFWCNPISGHNTLYWYLQNLGQGPELLIRYENEEAVDDSQLPKDRFSAERLKGVDSTLKIQPAELGDSAVYLCASRQGREGRNEQFFGPGTRLTVL.

Many counts were recorded for this clonotype. The V call is TRBV25-1, the J call TRBJ1-2; D uncertain. CDR3 length: 13 amino acids. CDR1 is MGHDK and CDR2 is SYGVNS in the germline V gene. V was shortened by 5 bases and J by 5 bases, with 12 bases between the two germline ends. CDR3 DNA: TGTGCCAGCAGTCAAGACGGACGTTATGGCTACACCTTC. It codes for CASSQDGRYGYTF.

The chain uses TRBV2 and TRBJ2-1, with 12 bases matching TRBD2. The ends lost 8 bases at V and 0 bases at J; junction bases unmatched: 5. The CDR3 runs to 16 residues. The germline CDR1 and CDR2 sequences are SNHLY and FYNNEI. CDR3 loop: CASPKLAGGSYNEQFF. In DNA form, the CDR3 reads TGTGCCAGCCCTAAACTAGCGGGAGGCTCCTACAATGAGCAGTTCTTC.

The chain uses TRBV12-3 or TRBV12-4 and TRBJ2-7; D remains unclear. The CDR3 contains 15 residues. Trimming cost V 2 bases and J 1 base, with 12 bases left between them. CDR3 protein: CASSLRQPASYEQYF. In DNA, the CDR3 is TGTGCCAGCAGTTTACGTCAGCCCGCGTCCTACGAGCAGTACTTC.

The sample holds a few counts of this clonotype. The chain recombines TRBV28 with TRBJ2-4, with 9 bases aligning to TRBD1. Germline V gives CDR1 MDHEN, CDR2 SYDVKM. The CDR3 covers 15 residues. Trimming removed 6 bases from V and 3 bases from J; junction bases left unmatched: 6. The CDR3 sequence: CASRTTGGGKNIQYF. Here the CDR3 DNA reads TGTGCCAGCAGAACTACAGGGGGCGGCAAAAACATTCAGTACTTC.

This clonotype was picked up a small number of times. CDR3: CASSFRENQPQHF. CDR3 bases: TGTGCCAGCAGTTTTAGAGAGAATCAGCCCCAGCATTTT. V is TRBV6-5 and J is TRBJ1-5; no reliable D call. The CDR3 sequence is 13 residues long. CDR1 is MNHEY and CDR2 is SVGAGI in the germline V gene. Trimming pared 4 bases from V and 4 bases from J, leaving 8 bases between.

The table lists this clonotype with a few counts. The chain carries TRBV20-1 and TRBJ2-1; TRBD2 aligns across 7 bases. The CDR3 consists of 15 residues. The germline V gene encodes CDR1 DFQATT and CDR2 SNEGSKA (reference sequence). Germline trimming cut 2 bases from V and 2 bases from J; bases unmatched to any gene: 6. The CDR3 sequence: CSARPPGRAYNEQFF. Written as DNA, the CDR3 is TGCAGTGCTAGACCCCCGGGGAGGGCCTACAATGAGCAGTTCTTC.

This clonotype was detected a few times. The J gene is TRBJ1-4, the V gene TRBV5-1; 7 positions match TRBD1. This CDR3 comprises 15 residues. V lost 2 bases to trimming and J lost 6 bases; unmatched junction nucleotides: 7. Germline assignment: CDR1 SGHRS and CDR2 YFSETQ. The CDR3 DNA is TGCGCCAGCAGCTTTACAGGGGCGCTCGATGAAAAACTGTTTTTT. Encoded protein: CASSFTGALDEKLFF. The complete variable domain, with remaining parts taken from reference TRBV5-1 and TRBJ1-4, reads KAGVTQTPRYLIKTRGQQVTLSCSPISGHRSVSWYQQTPGQGLQFLFEYFSETQRNKGNFPGRFSGRQFSNSRSEMNVSTLELGDSALYLCASSFTGALDEKLFFGSGTQLSVL.